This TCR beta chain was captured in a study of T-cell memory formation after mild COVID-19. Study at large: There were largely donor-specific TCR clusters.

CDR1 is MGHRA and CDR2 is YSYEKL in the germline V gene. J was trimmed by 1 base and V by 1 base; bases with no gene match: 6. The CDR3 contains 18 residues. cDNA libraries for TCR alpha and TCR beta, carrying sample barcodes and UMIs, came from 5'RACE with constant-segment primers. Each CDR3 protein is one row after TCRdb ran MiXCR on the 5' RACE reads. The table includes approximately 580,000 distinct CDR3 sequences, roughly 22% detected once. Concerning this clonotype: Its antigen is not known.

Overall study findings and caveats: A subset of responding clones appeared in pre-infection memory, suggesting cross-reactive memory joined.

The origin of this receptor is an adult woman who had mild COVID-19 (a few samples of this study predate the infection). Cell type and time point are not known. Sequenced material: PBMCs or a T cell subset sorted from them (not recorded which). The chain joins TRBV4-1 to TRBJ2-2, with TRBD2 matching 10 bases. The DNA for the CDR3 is TGCGCCAGCAGCCAAGTTTACCCTAGCGGGGGGAACACCGGGGAGCTGTTTTTT. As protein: CASSQVYPSGGNTGELFF.